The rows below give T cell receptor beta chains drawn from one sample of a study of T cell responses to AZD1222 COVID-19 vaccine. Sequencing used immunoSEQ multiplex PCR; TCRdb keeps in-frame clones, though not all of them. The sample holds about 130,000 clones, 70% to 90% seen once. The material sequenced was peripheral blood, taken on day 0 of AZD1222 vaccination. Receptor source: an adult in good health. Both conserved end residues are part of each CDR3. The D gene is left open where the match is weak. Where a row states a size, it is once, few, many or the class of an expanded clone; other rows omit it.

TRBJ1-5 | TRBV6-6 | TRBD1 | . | CASTSAGGIDQPQHF | TGTGCCAGCACCTCGGCAGGGGGCATCGACCAGCCCCAGCATTTT
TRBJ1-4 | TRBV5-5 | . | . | CASSLRVRRATNEKLFF | TGTGCCAGCAGCCTCCGGGTCAGGAGGGCAACTAATGAAAAACTGTTTTTT
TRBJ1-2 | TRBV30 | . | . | CAWGRYNYGYTF | TGTGCCTGGGGCCGATACAACTATGGCTACACCTTC
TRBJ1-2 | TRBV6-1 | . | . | CASSEALQGGYTF | TGTGCCAGCAGTGAAGCGCTTCAGGGGGGCTACACCTTC
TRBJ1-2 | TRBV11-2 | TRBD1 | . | CASSPTGGGYGYTF | TGTGCCAGCAGCCCGACAGGGGGAGGATATGGCTACACCTTC
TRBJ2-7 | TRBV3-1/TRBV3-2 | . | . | CASSGDNLYEQYF | TGTGCCAGCAGCGGGGACAACCTGTACGAGCAGTACTTC
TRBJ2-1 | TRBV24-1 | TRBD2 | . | CATSDLYSGRANEQFF | TGTGCCACCAGTGATTTGTATAGCGGGAGGGCTAATGAGCAGTTCTTC
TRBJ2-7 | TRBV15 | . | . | CATSELIQAYEQYF | TGTGCCACCAGCGAGTTAATCCAAGCCTACGAGCAGTACTTC
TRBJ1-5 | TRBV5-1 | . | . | CASSRQAGQPQHF | TGCGCCAGCAGCCGGCAAGCAGGTCAGCCCCAGCATTTT
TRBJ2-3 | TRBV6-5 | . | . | CASFRGDTQYF | TGTGCCAGCTTTAGGGGGGATACGCAGTATTTT
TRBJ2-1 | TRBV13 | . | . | CASSSQEDGGYNEQFF | TGTGCCAGCAGCTCACAGGAGGATGGGGGATACAATGAGCAGTTCTTC
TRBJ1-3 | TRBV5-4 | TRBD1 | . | CASSLDRGTNTIYF | TGTGCCAGCAGCTTGGACAGGGGTACAAACACCATATATTTT
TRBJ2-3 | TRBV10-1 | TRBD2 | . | CASSEGPKAGGPPDTQYF | TGCGCCAGCAGTGAGGGCCCAAAAGCGGGGGGGCCCCCAGATACGCAGTATTTT
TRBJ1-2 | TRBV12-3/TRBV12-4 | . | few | CASSHSRGLGYTF | TGTGCCAGCAGCCATAGCCGGGGGCTAGGCTACACCTTC
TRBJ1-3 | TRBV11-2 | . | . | CASSTDRSSGNTIYF | TGTGCCAGCAGCACCGACAGGAGCTCTGGAAACACCATATATTTT
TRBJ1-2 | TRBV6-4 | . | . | CASTRGGASEGYTF | TGTGCCAGCACGCGTGGGGGTGCCTCAGAGGGCTACACCTTC
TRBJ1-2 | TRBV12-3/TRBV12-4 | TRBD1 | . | CASSDQGVYGYTF | TGTGCCAGCAGTGATCAGGGGGTCTATGGCTACACCTTC
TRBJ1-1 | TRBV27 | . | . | CASSFLTAGNTEAFF | TGTGCCAGCAGTTTTCTGACAGCTGGAAACACTGAAGCTTTCTTT
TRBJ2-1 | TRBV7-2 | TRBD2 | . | CASSLATSGDEYNEQFF | TGTGCCAGCAGCTTAGCGACTAGCGGGGATGAATACAATGAGCAGTTCTTC
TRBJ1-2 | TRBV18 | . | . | CASSPGAPSGNYGYTF | TGTGCCAGCTCACCTGGTGCTCCATCCGGGAACTATGGCTACACCTTC
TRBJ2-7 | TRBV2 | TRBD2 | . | CASRPTSGGFEQYF | TGTGCCAGCAGACCGACTAGCGGGGGGTTCGAGCAGTACTTC
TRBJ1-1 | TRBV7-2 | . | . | CASSPEGRRMNTEAFF | TGTGCCAGCAGCCCTGAGGGCAGAAGAATGAACACTGAAGCTTTCTTT
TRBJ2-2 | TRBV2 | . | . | CASIRLANTGELFF | TGTGCCAGCATTCGGCTAGCGAACACCGGGGAGCTGTTTTTT
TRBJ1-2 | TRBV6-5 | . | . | CASSLGGNYGYTF | TGTGCCAGCAGCCTCGGGGGGAACTATGGCTACACCTTC
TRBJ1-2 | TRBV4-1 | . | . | CASSQDGRGGAYGYTF | TGCGCCAGCAGCCAAGACGGCCGCGGAGGTGCCTATGGCTACACCTTC
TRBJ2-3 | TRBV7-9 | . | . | CASSLGLPSTDTQYF | TGTGCCAGCAGCTTAGGTCTACCTAGCACAGATACGCAGTATTTT
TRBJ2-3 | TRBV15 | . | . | CATSDRYTQYF | TGTGCCACCAGCGACCGGTATACGCAGTATTTT
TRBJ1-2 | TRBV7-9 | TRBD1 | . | CASSTVDRGRTYGYTF | TGTGCCAGCAGCACCGTGGACAGGGGGCGTACCTATGGCTACACCTTC
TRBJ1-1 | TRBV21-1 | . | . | CASSTRGGTGKNTEAFF | TGTGCCAGCAGCACGAGGGGGGGGACTGGGAAGAACACTGAAGCTTTCTTT
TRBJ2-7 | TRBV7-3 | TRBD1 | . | CASSLGGTGRSYEQYF | TGTGCCAGCAGCTTAGGTGGGACAGGGAGGTCCTACGAGCAGTACTTC
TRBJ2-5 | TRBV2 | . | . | CASSEEEGAQETQYF | TGTGCCAGCAGTGAAGAGGAAGGGGCCCAAGAGACCCAGTACTTC
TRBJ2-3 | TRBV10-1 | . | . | CASRGAGPTDTQYF | TGCGCCAGCAGAGGCGCGGGACCCACAGATACGCAGTATTTT
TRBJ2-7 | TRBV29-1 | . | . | CSVEGAGFIGYEQYF | TGCAGCGTTGAAGGGGCGGGTTTCATCGGCTACGAGCAGTACTTC
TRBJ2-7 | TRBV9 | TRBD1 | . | CASSVESGGAYEQYF | TGTGCCAGCAGCGTAGAGTCAGGGGGCGCGTACGAGCAGTACTTC
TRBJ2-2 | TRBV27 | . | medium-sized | CASSLSGLTGELFF | TGTGCCAGCAGTTTATCGGGTTTGACCGGGGAGCTGTTTTTT
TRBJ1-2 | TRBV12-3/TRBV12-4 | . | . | CASSLRGDYGYTF | TGTGCCAGCAGTTTGAGGGGTGACTATGGCTACACCTTC
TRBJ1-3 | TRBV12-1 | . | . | CASSYPQGKTGNTIYF | TGTGCCAGCAGCTACCCACAGGGTAAGACTGGAAACACCATATATTTT
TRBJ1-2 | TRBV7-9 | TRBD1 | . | CALVPGGAYGYTF | TGTGCCCTAGTCCCAGGGGGGGCTTATGGCTACACCTTC
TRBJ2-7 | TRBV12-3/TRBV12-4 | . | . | CASSLVGGYEQYF | TGTGCCAGCAGTTTAGTCGGGGGATACGAGCAGTACTTC
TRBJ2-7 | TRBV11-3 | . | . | CASSLRGIYYEQYF | TGTGCCAGCAGCTTACGAGGGATCTACTACGAGCAGTACTTC
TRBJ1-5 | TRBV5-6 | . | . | CASSLGLGFQPQHF | TGTGCCAGCAGCTTGGGGCTGGGGTTTCAGCCCCAGCATTTT
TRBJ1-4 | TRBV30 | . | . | CAWSDLLAATNEKLFF | TGTGCCTGGAGTGACCTTTTAGCTGCAACTAATGAAAAACTGTTTTTT
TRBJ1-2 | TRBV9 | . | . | CASSVRTPPYGYTF | TGTGCCAGCAGCGTCCGGACACCGCCCTATGGCTACACCTTC
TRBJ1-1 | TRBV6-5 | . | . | CASRTQGSTEAFF | TGTGCCAGCAGGACACAGGGTAGCACTGAAGCTTTCTTT
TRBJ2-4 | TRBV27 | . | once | CASRSPRPDIQYF | TGTGCCAGCAGATCACCTCGCCCAGACATTCAGTACTTC
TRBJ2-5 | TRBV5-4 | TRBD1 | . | CASTPGLAGGGETQYF | TGTGCCAGCACCCCCGGTTTGGCAGGGGGCGGAGAGACCCAGTACTTC
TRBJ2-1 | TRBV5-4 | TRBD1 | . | CASSPPTGTVYNEQFF | TGTGCCAGCAGCCCTCCCACCGGGACAGTCTACAATGAGCAGTTCTTC
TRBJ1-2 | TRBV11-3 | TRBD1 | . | CASSSSRTGGASYGYTF | TGTGCCAGCAGCTCCAGTCGTACAGGGGGCGCCAGTTATGGCTACACCTTC
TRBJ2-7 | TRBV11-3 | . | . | CASSPWEDTYEQYF | TGTGCCAGCAGCCCCTGGGAAGATACCTACGAGCAGTACTTC
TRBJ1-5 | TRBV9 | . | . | CASNPEGANQPQHF | TGTGCCAGCAACCCGGAAGGAGCCAATCAGCCCCAGCATTTT
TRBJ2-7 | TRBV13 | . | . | CASSLGWDEQYF | TGTGCCAGCAGCTTAGGCTGGGACGAGCAGTACTTC
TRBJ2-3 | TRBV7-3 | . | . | CASSPPGPSTDTQYF | TGTGCCAGCAGCCCTCCGGGCCCTAGCACAGATACGCAGTATTTT